This T cell receptor beta chain was sequenced during a study of shared clonotypes between healthy human individuals. Study at large: Each donor contributed plates that comprised three CD4 naive, three CD4 memory, two CD8 naive and one CD8 memory.

Germline loops: CDR1 SGHDT, CDR2 YYEEEE. The CDR3 loop spans 15 amino acids. Between the trimmed V and J ends, which lost 6 bases and 0 bases, there was a span of 13 bases. It was across several immunoSEQ plates that each subset's genomic DNA was evenly split. Clones were read by immunoSEQ multiplex PCR, and TCRdb kept only the in-frame ones, dropping some. The sample shows approximately 2.5 million clones, approximately 92% of them seen only once. This sequence originates from a man between 18 and 35 years old in good health. The gene calls are TRBV5-6 and TRBJ1-5; weak D call: TRBD1 (5 bases). Sequenced: naive CD4+ T cells sorted from blood. Subset noted: CD45RA+ positively selected. The CDR3 nucleotides read TGTGCCAGCAACACCTGGGGCCTTAGCAATCAGCCCCAGCATTTT. Its protein is CASNTWGLSNQPQHF.